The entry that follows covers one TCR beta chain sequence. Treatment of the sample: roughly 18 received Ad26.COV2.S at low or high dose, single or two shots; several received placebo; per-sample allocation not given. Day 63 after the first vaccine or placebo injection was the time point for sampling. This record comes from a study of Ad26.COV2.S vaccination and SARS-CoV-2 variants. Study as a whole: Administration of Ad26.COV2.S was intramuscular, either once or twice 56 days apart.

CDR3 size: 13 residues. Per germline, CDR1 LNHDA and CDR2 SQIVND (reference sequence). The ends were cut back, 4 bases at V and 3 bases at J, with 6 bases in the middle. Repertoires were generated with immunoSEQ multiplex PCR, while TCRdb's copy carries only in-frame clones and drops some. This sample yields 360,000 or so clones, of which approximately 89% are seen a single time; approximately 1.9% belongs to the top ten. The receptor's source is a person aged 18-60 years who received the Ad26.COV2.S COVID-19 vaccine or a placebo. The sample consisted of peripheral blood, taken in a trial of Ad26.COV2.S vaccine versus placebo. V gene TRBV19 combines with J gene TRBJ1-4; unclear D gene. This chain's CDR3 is CASSTLPNEKLFF. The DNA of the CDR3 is TGTGCCAGTAGTACGCTCCCTAATGAAAAACTGTTTTTT.